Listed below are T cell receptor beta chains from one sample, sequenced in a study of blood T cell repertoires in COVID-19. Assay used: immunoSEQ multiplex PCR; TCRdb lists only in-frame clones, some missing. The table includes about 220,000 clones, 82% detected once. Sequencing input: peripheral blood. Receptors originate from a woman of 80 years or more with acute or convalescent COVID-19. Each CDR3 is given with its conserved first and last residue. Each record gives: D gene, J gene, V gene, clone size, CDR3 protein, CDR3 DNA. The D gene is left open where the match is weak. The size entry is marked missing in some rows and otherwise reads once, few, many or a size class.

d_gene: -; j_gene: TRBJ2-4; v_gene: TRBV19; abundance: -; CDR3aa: CASSNPDRKNIQYF; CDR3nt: TGTGCCAGTAGTAACCCGGACAGAAAAAACATTCAGTACTTC
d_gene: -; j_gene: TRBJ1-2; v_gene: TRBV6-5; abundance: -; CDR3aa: CASSYSIQVYGYTF; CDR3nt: TGTGCCAGCAGTTACTCGATCCAGGTCTATGGCTACACCTTC
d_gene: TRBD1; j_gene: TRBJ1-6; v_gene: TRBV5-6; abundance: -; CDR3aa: CASTRRDRGPNSPLHF; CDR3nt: TGTGCCAGCACTCGCAGGGACAGGGGGCCCAATTCACCCCTCCACTTT
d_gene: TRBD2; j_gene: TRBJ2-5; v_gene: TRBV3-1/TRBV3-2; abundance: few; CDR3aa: CASSQDLSGGPETQYF; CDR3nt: TGTGCCAGCAGCCAAGATCTGTCGGGGGGGCCGGAGACCCAGTACTTC
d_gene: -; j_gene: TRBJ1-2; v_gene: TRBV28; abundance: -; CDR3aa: CASSRDPQESLYGYTF; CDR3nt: TGTGCCAGCAGTCGTGACCCACAGGAATCCCTTTATGGCTACACCTTC
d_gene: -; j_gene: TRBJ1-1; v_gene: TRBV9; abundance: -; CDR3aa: CASSRTQATEAFF; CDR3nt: TGTGCCAGCAGCCGAACCCAGGCTACTGAAGCTTTCTTT
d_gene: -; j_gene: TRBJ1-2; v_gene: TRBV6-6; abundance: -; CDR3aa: CASSSGGTRVAYGYTF; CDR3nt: TGTGCCAGCAGCTCCGGGGGTACGCGGGTCGCCTATGGCTACACCTTC
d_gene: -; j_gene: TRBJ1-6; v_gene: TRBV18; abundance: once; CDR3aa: CASSPSLPGGNSPLHF; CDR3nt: TGTGCCAGCTCACCTTCCCTCCCGGGAGGGAATTCACCCCTCCACTTT
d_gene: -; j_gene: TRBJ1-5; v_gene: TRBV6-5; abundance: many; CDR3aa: CASITGNQPQHF; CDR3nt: TGTGCCAGCATCACAGGGAATCAGCCCCAGCATTTT
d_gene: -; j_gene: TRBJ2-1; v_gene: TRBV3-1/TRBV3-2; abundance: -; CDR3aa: CASSHPLAASSYNEQFF; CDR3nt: TGTGCCAGCAGCCACCCACTAGCCGCGAGCTCCTACAATGAGCAGTTCTTC
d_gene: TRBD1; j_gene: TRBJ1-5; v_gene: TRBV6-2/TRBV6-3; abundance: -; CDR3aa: CASSWTGSNQPQHF; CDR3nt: TGTGCCAGCAGCTGGACAGGTTCCAATCAGCCCCAGCATTTT
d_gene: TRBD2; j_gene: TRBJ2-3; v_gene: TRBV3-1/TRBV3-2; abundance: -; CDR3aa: CASSQDRTSGGNRTDTQYF; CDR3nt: TGTGCCAGCAGCCAAGATCGGACTAGCGGGGGGAATCGCACAGATACGCAGTATTTT
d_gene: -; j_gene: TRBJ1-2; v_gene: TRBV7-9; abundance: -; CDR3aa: CASSLYEGGYTF; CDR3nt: TGTGCCAGCAGCTTATATGAGGGCGGCTACACCTTC
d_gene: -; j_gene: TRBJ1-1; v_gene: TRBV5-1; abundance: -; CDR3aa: CASSLGSPDTEAFF; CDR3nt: TGCGCCAGCAGCCTCGGGAGCCCGGACACTGAAGCTTTCTTT
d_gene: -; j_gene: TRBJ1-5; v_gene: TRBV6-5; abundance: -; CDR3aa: CASPLVYSNQPQHF; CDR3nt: TGTGCCAGCCCGTTAGTGTATAGCAATCAGCCCCAGCATTTT
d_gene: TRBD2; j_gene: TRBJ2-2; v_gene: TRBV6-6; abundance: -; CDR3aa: CASSFGGAGELFF; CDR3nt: TGTGCCAGCAGTTTCGGGGGGGCCGGGGAGCTGTTTTTT
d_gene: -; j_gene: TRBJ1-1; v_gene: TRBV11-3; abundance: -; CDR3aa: CASSKTGMNTEAFF; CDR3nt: TGTGCCAGCAGCAAGACAGGAATGAACACTGAAGCTTTCTTT
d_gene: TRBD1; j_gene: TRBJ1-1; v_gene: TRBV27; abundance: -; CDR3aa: CASSGQGVSTEAFF; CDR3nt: TGTGCCAGCAGTGGACAGGGGGTGTCCACTGAAGCTTTCTTT
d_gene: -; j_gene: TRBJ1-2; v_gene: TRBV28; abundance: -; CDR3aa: CASSAPGHLNYGYTF; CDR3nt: TGTGCCAGCAGTGCCCCGGGACACTTGAACTATGGCTACACCTTC
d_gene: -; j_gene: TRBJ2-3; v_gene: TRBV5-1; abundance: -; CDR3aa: CASSLAGIDTQYF; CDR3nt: TGCGCCAGCAGCTTGGCCGGGATTGATACGCAGTATTTT
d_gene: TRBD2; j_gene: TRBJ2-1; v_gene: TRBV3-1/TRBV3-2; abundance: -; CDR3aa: CASSQDPSGGAMEQFF; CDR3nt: TGTGCCAGCAGCCAAGATCCAAGCGGGGGGGCCATGGAGCAGTTCTTC
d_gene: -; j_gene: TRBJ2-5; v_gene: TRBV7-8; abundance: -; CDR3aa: CASSSRSDRKETQYF; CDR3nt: TGTGCCAGCAGCTCCCGATCGGACAGAAAAGAGACCCAGTACTTC
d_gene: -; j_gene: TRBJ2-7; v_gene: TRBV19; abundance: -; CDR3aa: CASSSQRDSYEQYF; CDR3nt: TGTGCCAGTAGTAGCCAGCGCGACTCCTACGAGCAGTACTTC
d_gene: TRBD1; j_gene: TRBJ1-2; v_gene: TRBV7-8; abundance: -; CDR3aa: CASSFRGQGHGYTF; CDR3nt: TGTGCCAGCAGCTTCCGGGGACAGGGGCATGGCTACACCTTC
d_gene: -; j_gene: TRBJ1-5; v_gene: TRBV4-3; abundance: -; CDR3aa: CASSQDLDQPQHF; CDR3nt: TGCGCCAGCAGCCAAGATCTCGATCAGCCCCAGCATTTT
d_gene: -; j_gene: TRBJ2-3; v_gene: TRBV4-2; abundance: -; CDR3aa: CASSQERSGGPDTQYF; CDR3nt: TGTGCCAGCAGCCAAGAAAGGTCGGGGGGCCCAGATACGCAGTATTTT
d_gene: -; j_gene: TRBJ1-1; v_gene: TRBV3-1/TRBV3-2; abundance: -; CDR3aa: CASSYRERYSEAFF; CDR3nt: TGTGCCAGCAGCTACAGGGAAAGGTACTCTGAAGCTTTCTTT
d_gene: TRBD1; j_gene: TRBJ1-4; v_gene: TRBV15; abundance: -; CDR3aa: CATSRGGTGTNEKLFF; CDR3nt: TGTGCCACCAGCAGGGGAGGGACAGGGACTAATGAAAAACTGTTTTTT
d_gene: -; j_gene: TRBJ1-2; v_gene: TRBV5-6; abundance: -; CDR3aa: CASSLNRDGYTF; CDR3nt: TGTGCCAGCAGCTTGAACAGGGACGGCTACACCTTC
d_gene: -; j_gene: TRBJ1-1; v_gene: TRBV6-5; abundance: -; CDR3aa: CASSVGGQNTEAFF; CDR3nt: TGTGCCAGCAGCGTCGGGGGGCAGAACACTGAAGCTTTCTTT
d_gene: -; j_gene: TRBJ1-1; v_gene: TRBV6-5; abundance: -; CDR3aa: CASSYVGQTMNTEAFF; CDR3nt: TGTGCCAGCAGTTACGTAGGACAGACAATGAACACTGAAGCTTTCTTT
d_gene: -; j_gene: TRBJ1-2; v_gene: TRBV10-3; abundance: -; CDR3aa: CAITDDRSFNYGYTF; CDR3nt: TGTGCCATCACCGACGACAGGAGTTTTAACTATGGCTACACCTTC
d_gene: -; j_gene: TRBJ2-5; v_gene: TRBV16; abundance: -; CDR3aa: CASSQETGGETQYF; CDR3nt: TGTGCCAGCAGCCAAGAGACAGGCGGGGAGACCCAGTACTTC
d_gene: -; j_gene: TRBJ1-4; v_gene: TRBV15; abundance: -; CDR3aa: CATSRDRQAANEKLFF; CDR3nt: TGTGCCACCAGCAGAGACCGACAGGCGGCTAATGAAAAACTGTTTTTT
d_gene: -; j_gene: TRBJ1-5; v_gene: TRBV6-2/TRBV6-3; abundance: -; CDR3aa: CASSTRVLNGQPQHF; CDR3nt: TGTGCCAGCAGTACCAGGGTCCTTAACGGGCAGCCCCAGCATTTT
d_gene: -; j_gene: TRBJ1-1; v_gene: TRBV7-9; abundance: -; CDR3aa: CASSSFQYTEAFF; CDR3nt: TGTGCCAGCAGCTCCTTTCAGTACACTGAAGCTTTCTTT
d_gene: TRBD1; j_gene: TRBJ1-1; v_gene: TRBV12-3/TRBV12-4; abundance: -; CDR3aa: CASTSGQGGEAFF; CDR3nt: TGTGCCAGCACTTCCGGACAGGGGGGTGAAGCTTTCTTT
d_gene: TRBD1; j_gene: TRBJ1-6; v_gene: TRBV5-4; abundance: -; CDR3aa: CASSAETGGNSPLHF; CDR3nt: TGTGCCAGCAGCGCCGAGACAGGGGGGAATTCACCCCTCCACTTT
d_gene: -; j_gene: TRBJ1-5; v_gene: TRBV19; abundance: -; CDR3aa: CASSIDLVSNQPQHF; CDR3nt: TGTGCCAGTAGTATAGATCTTGTTAGCAATCAGCCCCAGCATTTT
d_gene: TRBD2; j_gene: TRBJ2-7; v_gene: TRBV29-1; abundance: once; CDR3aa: CSATTSGATYEQYF; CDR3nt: TGCAGCGCTACGACTAGCGGGGCGACCTACGAGCAGTACTTC
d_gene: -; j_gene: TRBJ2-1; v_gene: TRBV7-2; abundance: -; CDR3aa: CASSLQATGRNNEQFF; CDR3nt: TGTGCCAGCAGCTTACAAGCGACAGGTCGCAACAATGAGCAGTTCTTC
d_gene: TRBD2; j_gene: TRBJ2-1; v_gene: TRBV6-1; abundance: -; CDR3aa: CASSEAPGGSYNEQFF; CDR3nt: TGTGCCAGCAGTGAAGCGCCGGGGGGTTCCTACAATGAGCAGTTCTTC
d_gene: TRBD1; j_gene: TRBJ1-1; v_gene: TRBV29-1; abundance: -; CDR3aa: CSVVGQGNTEAFF; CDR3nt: TGCAGCGTTGTGGGACAGGGAAACACTGAAGCTTTCTTT
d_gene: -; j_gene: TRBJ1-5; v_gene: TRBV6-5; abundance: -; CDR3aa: CASRGGSGNQPQHF; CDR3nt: TGTGCCAGCAGAGGGGGATCGGGCAATCAGCCCCAGCATTTT
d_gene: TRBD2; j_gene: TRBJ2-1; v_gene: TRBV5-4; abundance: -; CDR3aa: CASSLALAGSEQFF; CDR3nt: TGTGCCAGCAGCTTGGCACTAGCGGGGTCTGAGCAGTTCTTC
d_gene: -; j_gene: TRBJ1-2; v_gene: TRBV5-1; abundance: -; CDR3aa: CASRLRLGGAEGYTF; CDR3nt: TGCGCCAGCAGACTACGGCTTGGGGGGGCGGAGGGCTACACCTTC